Listed below are T cell receptor beta chains from one sample, sequenced in a study of regulatory T cells in long-lasting Graves disease. TCRdb re-derived calls from the multiplex PCR reads in MiXCR, one entry per CDR3 protein. The sample has 310,000 or so distinct CDR3 sequences, around 20% seen once; the top ten hold 29%. This specimen consisted of peripheral blood mononuclear cells (PBMCs), obtained when the disease was refractory, from a patient treated with antithyroid drugs. All receptors derive from a female donor with Graves disease. CDR3s include the opening cysteine and the closing phenylalanine or tryptophan. The D gene is left open where the match is weak.

CDR3 length: 15
V gene: TRBV7-8
D gene: NA
CDR3 protein: CASSNRALTNEKLFF

CDR3 length: 13
V gene: TRBV27
D gene: NA
CDR3 protein: CASSLSGRHEAFF

CDR3 length: 13
V gene: TRBV11-2
D gene: NA
CDR3 protein: CASSSQGNTEAFF

CDR3 length: 20
V gene: TRBV3-1
D gene: TRBD1
CDR3 protein: CASSQNGAYRGRGPVGEQYF

CDR3 length: 15
V gene: TRBV25-1
D gene: NA
CDR3 protein: CASSEYKSVNTEAFF

CDR3 length: 14
V gene: TRBV6-1
D gene: NA
CDR3 protein: CASSRQDRTYEQYF

CDR3 length: 16
V gene: TRBV7-3
D gene: NA
CDR3 protein: CASSLPRIFRPGELFF

CDR3 length: 16
V gene: TRBV28
D gene: TRBD1
CDR3 protein: CASSPYLTGTATEAFF

CDR3 length: 12
V gene: TRBV30
D gene: NA
CDR3 protein: CAWRMRGTEAFF

CDR3 length: 13
V gene: TRBV24-1
D gene: NA
CDR3 protein: CATSDAGRREQFF

CDR3 length: 14
V gene: TRBV7-9
D gene: NA
CDR3 protein: CASSPRIEHRTQYF

CDR3 length: 15
V gene: TRBV7-8
D gene: TRBD1
CDR3 protein: CASSPLGQGGYGYTF

CDR3 length: 16
V gene: TRBV6-1
D gene: NA
CDR3 protein: CASNRPAGSGANVLTF

CDR3 length: 18
V gene: TRBV6-1
D gene: TRBD2
CDR3 protein: CASSKLTGTRGIKNIQYF

CDR3 length: 16
V gene: TRBV28
D gene: NA
CDR3 protein: CASGEASWSSYNEQFF

CDR3 length: 15
V gene: TRBV28
D gene: TRBD2
CDR3 protein: CASSPRLASSYEQYF

CDR3 length: 13
V gene: TRBV4-2
D gene: NA
CDR3 protein: CASSRGVRGEAFF

CDR3 length: 16
V gene: TRBV28
D gene: NA
CDR3 protein: CASSSNLGSGNYGYTF

CDR3 length: 16
V gene: TRBV2
D gene: TRBD1
CDR3 protein: CASSLGDSPIGYEQYF

CDR3 length: 14
V gene: TRBV7-2
D gene: NA
CDR3 protein: CASSFAGHQETQYF

CDR3 length: 16
V gene: TRBV12-5
D gene: NA
CDR3 protein: CASGLVLPGYQETQYF

CDR3 length: 16
V gene: TRBV6-2/TRBV6-3
D gene: TRBD1
CDR3 protein: CASSSPQGARGNTIYF

CDR3 length: 17
V gene: TRBV2
D gene: TRBD1
CDR3 protein: CASTLHLGTANTGELFF

CDR3 length: 16
V gene: TRBV11-2
D gene: TRBD1
CDR3 protein: CASSLGYRGSNQPQHF

CDR3 length: 17
V gene: TRBV5-1
D gene: TRBD2
CDR3 protein: CASSTGLAGSNTGELFF

CDR3 length: 16
V gene: TRBV6-1
D gene: NA
CDR3 protein: CASSPPGGNSNQPQHF

CDR3 length: 12
V gene: TRBV19
D gene: NA
CDR3 protein: CASSIARGQSRF

CDR3 length: 15
V gene: TRBV18
D gene: TRBD1
CDR3 protein: CASSPMAGGDETQYF

CDR3 length: 15
V gene: TRBV5-1
D gene: NA
CDR3 protein: CASSLARAGANVLTF

CDR3 length: 15
V gene: TRBV5-6
D gene: TRBD1
CDR3 protein: CASRLRGRGTGELFF

CDR3 length: 14
V gene: TRBV3-1
D gene: NA
CDR3 protein: CASSHGGSGNTIYF

CDR3 length: 15
V gene: TRBV18
D gene: NA
CDR3 protein: CASSPTWGGQETQYF

CDR3 length: 12
V gene: TRBV7-9
D gene: NA
CDR3 protein: CASSTSTETQYF

CDR3 length: 16
V gene: TRBV28
D gene: TRBD2
CDR3 protein: CASSLGVSGTSYEQYF

CDR3 length: 12
V gene: TRBV29-1
D gene: NA
CDR3 protein: CSARISGNTIYF

CDR3 length: 14
V gene: TRBV27
D gene: NA
CDR3 protein: CASSSLDTRNTIYF

CDR3 length: 14
V gene: TRBV5-1
D gene: TRBD2
CDR3 protein: CASSMGLEGETQYF

CDR3 length: 14
V gene: TRBV7-2
D gene: NA
CDR3 protein: CASSLGGWWTEAFF

CDR3 length: 16
V gene: TRBV10-3
D gene: NA
CDR3 protein: CAIDNLDRPTNYGYTF

CDR3 length: 14
V gene: TRBV30
D gene: NA
CDR3 protein: CAWSVVGMGQPQHF